The 30 T cell receptor beta chains below come from one sample, sequenced in a study of shared clonotypes between healthy human individuals. Generated by immunoSEQ multiplex PCR, the TCRdb table keeps only in-frame clones and is missing some. This table has more than 2 million clones, roughly 96% appearing once. What was sequenced was naive CD4+ T cells sorted from blood. Subset defined: CD45RA+ positively selected. The source is a man younger than 30 in good health.

The V and J genes are TRBV15 and TRBJ2-2, with no clear D. CDR1 is LNHNV, CDR2 YYDKDF, per germline (reference sequence). The length of the CDR3 is 15 residues. Trimming took 6 bases from V and 0 from J, leaving 11 bases between them. This CDR3 reads CATRKDGANTGELFF. CDR3 coding DNA: TGTGCCACCAGGAAGGACGGAGCGAACACCGGGGAGCTGTTTTTT.

V gene TRBV6-4 combines with J gene TRBJ1-2, with unresolved D. The germline V gene encodes CDR1 MRHNA and CDR2 SNTAGT. Trimming shortened V by 2 bases and J by 5 bases, and 15 bases separated the two germline ends. This CDR3 region has 15 residues. CDR3 sequence reads: CASSDNPYALYGYTF. The CDR3 nucleotides read TGTGCCAGCAGTGACAATCCGTACGCCCTTTATGGCTACACCTTC.

The chain recombines TRBV10-3 with TRBJ2-2, with D tentatively TRBD2 (6 bases). This CDR3 has 16 residues. The V gene's germline CDR1 is ENHRY and CDR2 SYGVKD. Trimming stripped 7 bases from V and 0 bases from J, with 15 bases between. The CDR3 region is CAINPRGNSNTGELFF. In nucleotides, the CDR3 is TGTGCCATCAATCCCCGGGGGAACTCGAACACCGGGGAGCTGTTTTTT.

The rearrangement uses TRBV11-3 and TRBJ2-5; the match to TRBD1 covers 8 bases. The CDR3 has 15 amino acids. The V segment lost 5 bases and the J segment 3 bases; nucleotides outside the gene matches: 8. From germline, CDR1 is SGHNT and CDR2 YENEEA. The CDR3 is CASSLGDRGKETQYF. DNA of the CDR3: TGTGCCAGCAGCCTAGGAGACAGGGGAAAAGAGACCCAGTACTTC. Variable domain in full (rest from reference TRBV11-3 and TRBJ2-5): EAGVVQSPRYKIIEKKQPVAFWCNPISGHNTLYWYLQNLGQGPELLIRYENEEAVDDSQLPKDRFSAERLKGVDSTLKIQPAELGDSAVYLCASSLGDRGKETQYFGPGTRLLVL.

Only one count was recorded for this clone. The V gene is TRBV5-8, the J gene TRBJ2-5; D might be TRBD2 (6 bases). In germline, CDR1 is SGHTS, CDR2 YDEGEE. V lost 6 bases and J lost 11, with 20 bases in between. This CDR3 is 13 amino acids long. The CDR3 protein is CASTAENSGEQYF. The CDR3 nucleotides are TGTGCCAGCACGGCCGAGAACTCGGGAGAGCAGTACTTC.

This chain uses TRBV4-3 with TRBJ2-5, with 7 bases that match TRBD2. Trimming cost V 1 base and J 7 bases; bases outside gene matches: 9. This CDR3 region has 15 residues. The germline CDR1 and CDR2 sequences are LGHNA and YSLEER. The CDR3 here is CASSQVVLAEGTQYF. In DNA form, the CDR3 reads TGCGCCAGCAGCCAAGTCGTCCTAGCGGAAGGGACCCAGTACTTC.

This sequence joins TRBV10-3 and TRBJ2-1; D is unresolved. This CDR3 contains 13 residues. Trimming took 0 bases from V and 16 from J, leaving 16 bases between them. Germline V gene lookup returns CDR1 ENHRY and CDR2 SYGVKD. The CDR3 DNA is TGTGCCATCAGTGAGTCGACCCCCCCGTGTATATTCTTC. Its protein is CAISESTPPCIFF.

As to this clone: Other DNA sequences from this sample encode an identical CDR3 as well. The chain uses TRBV5-1 and TRBJ2-7, with TRBD1 matching 8 bases. Unmatched junction bases numbered 7, after V lost 4 bases and J lost 4 bases. Germline V lookup: CDR1 SGHRS, CDR2 YFSETQ. The CDR3 sequence is 14 residues long. CDR3 amino acids: CASSPSGTGYEQYF. In DNA, the CDR3 is TGCGCCAGCAGCCCTTCCGGGACAGGTTACGAGCAGTACTTC. The whole variable domain, remainder taken from reference TRBV5-1 and TRBJ2-7, is KAGVTQTPRYLIKTRGQQVTLSCSPISGHRSVSWYQQTPGQGLQFLFEYFSETQRNKGNFPGRFSGRQFSNSRSEMNVSTLELGDSALYLCASSPSGTGYEQYFGPGTRLTVT.

J is TRBJ2-1 and V is TRBV18; 8 bases are shared with TRBD2. The J segment lost 0 bases and the V segment lost 5 bases, leaving 3 bases of the junction unmatched. The CDR3 extends over 15 amino acids. The germline V gene encodes CDR1 KGHSH and CDR2 LQKENI. In DNA, the CDR3 is TGTGCCAGCTCATCCGGACTAGCCTCCTACAATGAGCAGTTCTTC. This translates into CASSSGLASYNEQFF.

The V and J genes are TRBV7-9 and TRBJ2-1, with D uncertain. This CDR3 contains 11 residues. Germline loops: CDR1 SEHNR, CDR2 FQNEAQ (reference sequence). V lost 5 bases and J 9 bases, leaving 8 bases between the germline ends. For the CDR3, the DNA is TGTGCCAGCAGCATCGGTGTTGAGCAGTTCTTC. The encoded protein is CASSIGVEQFF.

CDR3 DNA sequence: TGCGCCAGCAGCTTGGCTTCGGATACTAACTATGGCTACACCTTC. Its translation: CASSLASDTNYGYTF. The chain combines TRBV5-1 with TRBJ1-2; D call uncertain. The CDR3 runs to 15 residues. V lost 0 bases, J lost 0 bases, and 9 bases lay in between. Germline V gene data show CDR1 as SGHRS and CDR2 as YFSETQ.

The rearrangement links TRBV6-5 to TRBJ1-2; TRBD1 matches at 8 bases. Trimming cost V 3 bases and J 2 bases; bases outside gene matches: 5. Germline-derived CDR1 and CDR2 are MNHEY and SVGAGI. CDR3 length: 15 amino acids. The CDR3 spells CASSYTWDRNYGYTF. In DNA, the CDR3 is TGTGCCAGCAGTTATACATGGGACAGGAACTATGGCTACACCTTC.

A note on this clone: Other DNA sequences in this sample translate to the same CDR3. The gene calls are TRBV7-2 and TRBJ2-1, with 9 bases aligning to TRBD2. This CDR3 is built from 16 residues. Germline CDR1 reads SGHTA; CDR2 reads FQGNSA. Losses at the gene ends were 0 bases for V and 1 base for J; bases not matched to a gene: 1. As DNA, the CDR3 is TGTGCCAGCAGCTTAGCGGCGGGAGGGTCCTACAATGAGCAGTTCTTC. Translation: CASSLAAGGSYNEQFF.

The chain uses TRBV5-4 and TRBJ1-3; 7 bases map to TRBD1. The CDR3 runs 15 residues. Germline loops: CDR1 SGHNT, CDR2 YYREEE (reference sequence). Trimming at V came to 4 bases and at J to 2 bases, leaving 6 bases not matched to a gene. The DNA for the CDR3 is TGTGCCAGCAGCCCGGACAGGAGTCCTGGAAACACCATATATTTT. It is translated as CASSPDRSPGNTIYF.

V gene TRBV6-6 combines with J gene TRBJ2-1, with 10 bases matching TRBD2. Germline CDR1 reads MNHNY; CDR2 reads SVGAGI (reference sequence). The CDR3 has 14 amino acids. J lost 6 bases, V lost 7 bases, and 6 bases had no gene match. The CDR3 is CASNLLAGVNEQFF. The CDR3, as DNA: TGTGCCAGCAACCTTCTAGCGGGAGTCAATGAGCAGTTCTTC.

The CDR3 sequence: CASSELLRTDTQYF. CDR3 DNA: TGCGCCAGCAGTGAGTTACTACGCACAGATACGCAGTATTTT. The chain carries TRBV10-2 and TRBJ2-3, with no clear D. The CDR3 is 14 amino acids. Trimming took 1 base from V and 1 from J, leaving 6 bases between them. Looked up from germline, CDR1 is WSHSY and CDR2 is SAAADI.

The gene calls are TRBV18 and TRBJ2-3; 10 bases map to TRBD1. The CDR3 contains 18 residues. J lost 1 base, V lost 3 bases, and 10 bases had no gene match. CDR1 KGHSH and CDR2 LQKENI come from the germline V gene. The CDR3 bases are TGTGCCAGCTCACCTGGCTCCGGGACAGGGGTCCGCACAGATACGCAGTATTTT. Amino acids: CASSPGSGTGVRTDTQYF.

This chain uses TRBV5-1 with TRBJ2-2, with a tentative D call TRBD1 (6 bases). The germline gives CDR1 SGHRS, CDR2 YFSETQ. The CDR3 totals 16 residues. V lost 1 base to trimming and J lost 2 bases, with 12 bases between them. In nucleotides, the CDR3 is TGCGCCAGCAGCTTGACAGGGTCCCCTAACACCGGGGAGCTGTTTTTT. Translation gives CASSLTGSPNTGELFF.

The rearrangement links TRBV6-1 to TRBJ2-3; 7 bases align to TRBD2. The CDR3 runs 18 residues. Per germline, CDR1 MNHNS and CDR2 SASEGT. V gave up 2 bases and J gave up 0 bases; unmatched junction bases: 11. This CDR3 reads CASSEQVLATLSTDTQYF. The CDR3 nucleotides are TGTGCCAGCAGTGAACAGGTACTAGCGACCCTTAGCACAGATACGCAGTATTTT.

This rearrangement joins TRBV7-2 to TRBJ1-2; 7 bases line up with TRBD1. Germline V CDR1 and CDR2: SGHTA, FQGNSA. V shed 5 bases, J shed 5 bases, and the junction held 8 bases outside the gene matches. The length of the CDR3 is 14 residues. CDR3 coding DNA: TGTGCCAGCAGCCCAGAAGGACAGGTGTATGGCTACACCTTC. Amino acid sequence: CASSPEGQVYGYTF. The entire variable domain, with the rest obtained from reference TRBV7-2 and TRBJ1-2, is as follows: GAGVSQSPSNKVTEKGKDVELRCDPISGHTALYWYRQSLGQGLEFLIYFQGNSAPDKSGLPSDRFSAERTGGSVSTLTIQRTQQEDSAVYLCASSPEGQVYGYTFGSGTRLTVV.

The V gene is TRBV7-2, the J gene TRBJ2-3; the match to TRBD1 covers 7 bases. Germline assignment: CDR1 SGHTA and CDR2 FQGNSA. CDR3 length equals 15 residues. J lost 2 bases, V lost 5 bases, and 7 bases had no gene match. CDR3 sequence: CASSLYGTATDTQYF. DNA for the CDR3: TGTGCCAGCAGCCTCTATGGGACAGCCACAGATACGCAGTATTTT.

The chain couples TRBV10-3 to TRBJ1-1; a possible D gene is TRBD1 (6 bases). The CDR3 consists of 14 residues. CDR1 ENHRY and CDR2 SYGVKD come from the germline V gene. V was shortened by 7 bases and J by 0 bases, with 12 bases between the two germline ends. The CDR3 spells CAIKEDSMNTEAFF. CDR3 DNA sequence: TGTGCCATCAAGGAGGACAGCATGAACACTGAAGCTTTCTTT.

The genes are TRBV30 and TRBJ2-1, with 11 bases fitting TRBD1. This CDR3 contains 15 residues. CDR1 GTSNPN and CDR2 SVGIG come from the germline V gene (reference sequence). Germline trimming cut 2 bases from V and 12 bases from J; bases unmatched to any gene: 12. CDR3 nucleotides: TGTGCCTGGAGTTCCCGGACAGGGGGCGTCAAAAGGCAGTTCTTC. Protein: CAWSSRTGGVKRQFF.

The rearrangement uses TRBV4-1 and TRBJ2-5, with TRBD2 matching over 8 bases. The V segment lost 0 bases and the J segment 2 bases; nucleotides outside the gene matches: 8. Germline V lookup: CDR1 MGHRA, CDR2 YSYEKL. The CDR3 totals 17 residues. The CDR3 reads CASSQEASGGPQETQYF. CDR3 bases: TGCGCCAGCAGCCAAGAAGCGAGCGGGGGCCCGCAAGAGACCCAGTACTTC.

J is TRBJ1-2 and V is TRBV5-4; D is possibly TRBD1 (6 bases). Per germline, CDR1 SGHNT and CDR2 YYREEE (reference sequence). V was cut by 3 bases and J by 7 bases, with 13 bases left in between. This CDR3 contains 13 residues. The DNA for the CDR3 is TGTGCCAGCAGCTACGACAGGACGAGTGGCTACACCTTC. Translation: CASSYDRTSGYTF.

This clone was detected once. The chain couples TRBV30 to TRBJ2-5, with D perhaps matching TRBD2 (7 bases). This CDR3 comprises 14 residues. Germline loops: CDR1 GTSNPN, CDR2 SVGIG (reference sequence). V was pared by 0 bases and J by 6 bases, with 14 bases between. For the CDR3, the DNA is TGTGCCTGGAGTGTAAGGGGGGGTTCGAAGACCCAGTACTTC. Translation gives CAWSVRGGSKTQYF.

This rearrangement joins TRBV6-1 to TRBJ1-2; D ambiguous. This CDR3 is 14 amino acids long. V lost 2 bases, J lost 10 bases, and 17 bases lay in between. Germline-derived CDR1 and CDR2 are MNHNS and SASEGT. CDR3 in amino acids: CASSEYPRVGFYTF. DNA of the CDR3: TGTGCCAGCAGTGAATATCCCCGAGTAGGATTCTACACCTTC.

This chain links TRBV6-1 with TRBJ1-1, with 9 bases fitting TRBD1. Germline values: CDR1 MNHNS, CDR2 SASEGT. CDR3 length: 15 residues. Unmatched junction bases numbered 2, after V lost 0 bases and J lost 3 bases. The CDR3 DNA is TGTGCCAGCAGTGAAGCGTGGACAGGGGACACTGAAGCTTTCTTT. Its protein is CASSEAWTGDTEAFF.

The J gene is TRBJ2-7, the V gene TRBV5-1; TRBD2 matches at 8 bases. The length of the CDR3 is 16 residues. Looked up from germline, CDR1 is SGHRS and CDR2 is YFSETQ. After removal of 1 base from V and 3 bases from J, the junction contained 9 bases not matched to a gene. Here the CDR3 reads CASSLTPGTSNYEQYF. The CDR3 nucleotides are TGCGCCAGCAGCTTGACTCCCGGGACTAGTAACTACGAGCAGTACTTC.

Concerning this clone itself: In the same sample, other DNA sequences code for this CDR3. This chain joins TRBV5-1 and TRBJ1-6; TRBD1 matches 11 bases. CDR3 length: 15 residues. Germline CDR1 reads SGHRS; CDR2 reads YFSETQ. J gave up 9 bases and V 0 bases, and 2 bases lay outside the gene matches. CDR3 sequence reads: CASSLAGTGGSPLHF. The CDR3 nucleotides are TGCGCCAGCAGCTTGGCCGGGACAGGGGGTTCACCCCTCCACTTT. Full variable domain (outside the CDR3, taken from reference TRBV5-1 and TRBJ1-6): KAGVTQTPRYLIKTRGQQVTLSCSPISGHRSVSWYQQTPGQGLQFLFEYFSETQRNKGNFPGRFSGRQFSNSRSEMNVSTLELGDSALYLCASSLAGTGGSPLHFGNGTRLTVT.